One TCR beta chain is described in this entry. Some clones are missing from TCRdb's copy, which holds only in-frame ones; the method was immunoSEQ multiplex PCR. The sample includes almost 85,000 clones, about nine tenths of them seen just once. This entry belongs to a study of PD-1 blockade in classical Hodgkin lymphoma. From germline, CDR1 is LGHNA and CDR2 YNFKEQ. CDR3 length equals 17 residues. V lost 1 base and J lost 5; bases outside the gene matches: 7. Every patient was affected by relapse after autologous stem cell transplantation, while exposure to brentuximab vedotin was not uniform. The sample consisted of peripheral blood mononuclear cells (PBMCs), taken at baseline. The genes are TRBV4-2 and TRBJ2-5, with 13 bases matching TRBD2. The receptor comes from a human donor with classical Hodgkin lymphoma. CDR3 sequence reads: CASSQGGTSGTGETQYF. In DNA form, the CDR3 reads TGTGCCAGCAGCCAAGGGGGGACTAGCGGGACAGGTGAGACCCAGTACTTC.